These 6 T cell receptor beta chains were sequenced from one sample in a study of identical twins. TCRdb reprocessed the 5' RACE reads via MiXCR and lists one record per CDR3 protein. The sample has 450,000 or so distinct CDR3 sequences; about 24% are singletons. The data also belong to a second study, concerning T cells expressing NK-cell markers.

Source material: CD4+ T cells sorted from blood. The receptors were gathered from a woman aged 18 to 35 in good health.

The chain links TRBV10-3 to TRBJ2-3; TRBD1 matches 11 bases. Unmatched junction bases numbered 10, after V lost 4 bases and J lost 1 base. Germline lookup yields CDR1 ENHRY and CDR2 SYGVKD. The length of the CDR3 is 18 residues. This CDR3 is CAISARDRGVLGTDTQYF. The CDR3, as DNA: TGTGCCATCAGTGCCCGGGACAGGGGGGTTTTGGGCACAGATACGCAGTATTTT.

This clonotype appeared a few times. This rearrangement joins TRBV5-1 to TRBJ2-2; 7 nucleotides agree with TRBD1. The ends lost 4 bases at V and 3 bases at J; junction bases unmatched: 6. The length of the CDR3 is 15 residues. CDR1 SGHRS and CDR2 YFSETQ come from the germline V gene. CDR3 sequence (DNA): TGCGCCAGCAGCCGCTCCGGGACAGACACCGGGGAGCTGTTTTTT. Translation: CASSRSGTDTGELFF.

This clonotype was seen ten or more times. The chain employs TRBV20-1 and TRBJ2-4; 15 bases agree with TRBD2. The J segment lost 4 bases and the V segment lost 1 base, leaving 5 bases of the junction unmatched. This CDR3 spans 17 amino acids. Germline V CDR1 and CDR2: DFQATT, SNEGSKA (reference sequence). CDR3 nucleotide sequence: TGCAGTGCTAGAGGGACTAGCGGGGGGGCGTTTAAAAACATTCAGTACTTC. Its protein product is CSARGTSGGAFKNIQYF.

This chain uses TRBV20-1 with TRBJ2-7; 10 bases are shared with TRBD2. This CDR3 region has 16 residues. Per the germline V gene, CDR1 is DFQATT and CDR2 is SNEGSKA (reference sequence). V was clipped by 0 bases and J by 6 bases; unmatched bases: 11. The CDR3 loop reads CSARDLGLADGIEQYF. For the CDR3, the DNA is TGCAGTGCTAGAGATCTCGGACTAGCGGACGGAATCGAGCAGTACTTC.

The chain combines TRBV5-4 with TRBJ2-7; maybe TRBD2 (6 bases). CDR1 and CDR2 (germline): SGHNT, YYREEE (reference sequence). CDR3 size: 14 residues. The V end was cut by 0 bases, the J end by 7 bases, with 14 bases between. The CDR3 coding sequence is TGTGCCAGCAGCTTGGCGGGCCTTGGGGGGGAGCAGTACTTC. Residues: CASSLAGLGGEQYF. The full variable domain, completed using reference TRBV5-4 and TRBJ2-7, is ETGVTQSPTHLIKTRGQQVTLRCSSQSGHNTVSWYQQALGQGPQFIFQYYREEENGRGNFPPRFSGLQFPNYSSELNVNALELDDSALYLCASSLAGLGGEQYFGPGTRLTVT.

The genes are TRBV10-3 and TRBJ2-3; the D is unclear. V gave up 9 bases and J gave up 2 bases, with 15 bases separating them. The CDR3 is made up of 14 amino acids. The germline CDR1 and CDR2 sequences are ENHRY and SYGVKD. The CDR3 sequence is CAISSRAVTDTQYF. CDR3 in DNA: TGTGCCATATCCAGCCGGGCCGTCACAGATACGCAGTATTTT.